This T cell receptor (beta chain) derives from a study of cytomegalovirus exposure and HLA in healthy donors. Overall study findings and caveats: Through in vitro validation, a few CMV-associated chains were shown to be specific for CMV antigens. Overall, around 150 TCR beta chains were annotated as cytomegalovirus-associated. Rare sequences made up most TCRs, while some public TCRs were found in many donors. According to a subsequent analysis, TCR clusters identified in the first cohort showed a tendency to co-occur across the roughly 130 validation repertoires.

Points on this clone: As yet, its antigen is unknown.

The protocol was immunoSEQ multiplex PCR, while the TCRdb copy is restricted to in-frame clones and leaves out a portion. Of some 45,000 clones in the sample, 92% were seen once. Sequencing used PBMCs. This clonotype was sampled from a man aged 18 to 29 in good health and CMV-seronegative.

The CDR3 DNA sequence: TGTGCCAGCAGTTACTCCGGGACAGGAACCTCCTACGAGCAGTACTTC. It encodes CASSYSGTGTSYEQYF. The J gene is TRBJ2-7, the V gene TRBV6-5; 8 nucleotides agree with TRBD1. Germline loops: CDR1 MNHEY, CDR2 SVGAGI. The CDR3 is 16 residues long. V gave up 0 bases and J gave up 0 bases; unmatched junction bases: 4.